The subject of this entry is one T cell receptor (beta chain). Its antigen is unknown. These data are taken from a study of shared clonotypes between healthy human individuals. CD4+ cells underwent separation, giving CD45RA+ naive and CD45RA-negative memory subsets. Study-wide points: With few donors, the genetic and exposure-history diversity represented was limited. The naive CD4 repertoires of several donors were compared, and roughly 5% of clonotypes were shared.

CDR3 length: 13 residues. V lost 4 bases to trimming and J lost 3 bases, with 8 bases between them. Each cell subset's genomic DNA was divided evenly among several immunoSEQ plates. The protocol was immunoSEQ multiplex PCR, while the TCRdb copy is restricted to in-frame clones and leaves out a portion. The sample carries fewer than 1.6 million clones, less than 99% recorded once. The TCR was taken from a man aged 25-40 years in good health. This rearrangement joins TRBV5-3 to TRBJ2-4, with unresolved D. TRBV5-3 is reported as an ORF; its role is uncertain. Sequencing was performed on naive CD4+ T cells sorted from blood. Subset here: CD45RA+ positively selected. The CDR3 loop is CARSTSFKNIQYF. CDR3 coding DNA: TGTGCCAGAAGCACCTCTTTCAAAAACATTCAGTACTTC.